The T cell receptor (beta chain) described here comes from a study of blood T cells in healthy people across ages. Study-wide results and limits: The recorded TCR beta diversity per million T cells decreased in a roughly linear manner with age.

Then a second PCR, running about 7 to 11 cycles, was carried out with a sample-barcoded 5' primer and a J-beta primer mix. Each CDR3 protein is one row after TCRdb ran MiXCR on the 5' RACE reads. The repertoire holds over a million distinct CDR3 sequences, with roughly 64% as singletons. To note about this clonotype: Its cognate antigen is unknown. A junction end diverges from the germline sequence, so it may reflect a read error.

Germline CDR1 and CDR2: KGHDR and SFDVKD. CDR3 length equals 12 residues. The origin of this receptor is a man younger than 30 in good health. The V and J genes are TRBV24-1 and TRBJ2-1, with D perhaps TRBD2 (5 bases). Sequenced material: blood. CDR3 loop: CATSDSDYEQFF. CDR3 bases: TGTGCCACCAGCGATTCGGACTATGAGCAGTTCTTC.